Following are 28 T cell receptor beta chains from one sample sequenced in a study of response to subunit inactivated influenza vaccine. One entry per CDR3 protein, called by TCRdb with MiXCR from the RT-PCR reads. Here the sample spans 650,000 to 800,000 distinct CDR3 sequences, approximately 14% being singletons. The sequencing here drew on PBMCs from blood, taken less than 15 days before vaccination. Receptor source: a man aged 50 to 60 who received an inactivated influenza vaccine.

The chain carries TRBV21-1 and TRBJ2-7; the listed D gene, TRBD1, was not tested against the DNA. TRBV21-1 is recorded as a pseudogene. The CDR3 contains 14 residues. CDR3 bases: TGTGCCAGCAGGGGCAGGGGGCGCCGCAACGAGCAGTACTTC. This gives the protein CASRGRGRRNEQYF.

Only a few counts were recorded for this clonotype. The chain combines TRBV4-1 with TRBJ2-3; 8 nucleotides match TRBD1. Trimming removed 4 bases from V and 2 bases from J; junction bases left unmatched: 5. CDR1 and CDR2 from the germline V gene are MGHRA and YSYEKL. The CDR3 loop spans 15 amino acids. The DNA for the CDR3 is TGCGCCAGCAGCCCGCAGGGGGCAGTCACAGATACGCAGTATTTT. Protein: CASSPQGAVTDTQYF.

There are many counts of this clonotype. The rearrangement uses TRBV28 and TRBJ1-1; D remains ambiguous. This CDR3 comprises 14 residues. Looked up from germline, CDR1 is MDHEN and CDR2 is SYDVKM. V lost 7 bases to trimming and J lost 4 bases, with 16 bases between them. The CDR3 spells CASKTPRRPTEAFF. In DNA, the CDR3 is TGTGCCAGCAAGACACCAAGACGGCCCACTGAAGCTTTCTTT.

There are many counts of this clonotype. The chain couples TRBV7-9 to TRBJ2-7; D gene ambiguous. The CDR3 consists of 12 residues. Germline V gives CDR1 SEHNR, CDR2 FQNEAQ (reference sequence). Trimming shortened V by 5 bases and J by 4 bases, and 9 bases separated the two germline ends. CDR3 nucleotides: TGTGCCAGCAGCGAAGGGTTATACGAGCAGTACTTC. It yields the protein CASSEGLYEQYF. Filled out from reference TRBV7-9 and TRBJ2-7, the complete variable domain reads DTGVSQNPRHKITKRGQNVTFRCDPISEHNRLYWYRQTLGQGPEFLTYFQNEAQLEKSRLLSDRFSAERPKGSFSTLEIQRTEQGDSAMYLCASSEGLYEQYFGPGTRLTVT.

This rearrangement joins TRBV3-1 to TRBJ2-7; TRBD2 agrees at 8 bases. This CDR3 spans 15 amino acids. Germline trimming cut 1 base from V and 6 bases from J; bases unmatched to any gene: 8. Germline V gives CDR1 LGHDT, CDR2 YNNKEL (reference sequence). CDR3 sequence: CASSQGGAGVREQYF. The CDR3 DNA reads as TGTGCCAGCAGCCAAGGAGGAGCGGGAGTACGCGAGCAGTACTTC.

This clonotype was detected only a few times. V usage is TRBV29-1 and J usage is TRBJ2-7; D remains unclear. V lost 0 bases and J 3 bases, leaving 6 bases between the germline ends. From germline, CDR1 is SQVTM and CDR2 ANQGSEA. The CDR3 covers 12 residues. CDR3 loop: CSVEDHGYEQYF. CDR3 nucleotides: TGCAGCGTTGAAGATCACGGCTACGAGCAGTACTTC.

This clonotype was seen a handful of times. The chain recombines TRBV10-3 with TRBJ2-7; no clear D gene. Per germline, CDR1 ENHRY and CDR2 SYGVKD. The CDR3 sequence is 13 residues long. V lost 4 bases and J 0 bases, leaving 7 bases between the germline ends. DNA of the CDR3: TGTGCCATCAGTGGCGTCTTCTCCTACGAGCAGTACTTC. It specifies CAISGVFSYEQYF.

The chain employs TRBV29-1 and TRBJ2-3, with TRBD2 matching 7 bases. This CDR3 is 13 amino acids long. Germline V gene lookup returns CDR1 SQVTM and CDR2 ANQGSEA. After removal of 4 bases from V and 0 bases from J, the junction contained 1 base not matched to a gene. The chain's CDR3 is CSVVRESTDTQYF. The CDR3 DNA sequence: TGCAGCGTTGTGCGGGAGAGCACAGATACGCAGTATTTT.

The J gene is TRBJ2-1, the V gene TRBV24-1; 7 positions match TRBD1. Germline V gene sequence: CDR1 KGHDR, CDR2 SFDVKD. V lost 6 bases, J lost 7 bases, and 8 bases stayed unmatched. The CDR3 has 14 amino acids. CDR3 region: CATSSDRWGNEQFF. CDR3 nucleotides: TGTGCCACCAGTTCGGACAGGTGGGGGAATGAGCAGTTCTTC.

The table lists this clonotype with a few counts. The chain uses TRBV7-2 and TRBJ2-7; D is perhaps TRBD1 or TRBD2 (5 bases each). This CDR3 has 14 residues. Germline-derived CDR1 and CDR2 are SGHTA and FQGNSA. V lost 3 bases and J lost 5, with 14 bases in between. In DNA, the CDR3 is TGTGCCAGCAGCTTCATTGGGGCTAGCCACGAGCAGTACTTC. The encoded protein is CASSFIGASHEQYF.

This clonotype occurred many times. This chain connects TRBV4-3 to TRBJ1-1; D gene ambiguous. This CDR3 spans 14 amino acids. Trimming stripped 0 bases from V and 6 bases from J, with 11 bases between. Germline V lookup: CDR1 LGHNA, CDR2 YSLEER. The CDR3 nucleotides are TGCGCCAGCAGCCAAGATCGTGGTTGGGCTGAAGCTTTCTTT. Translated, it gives CASSQDRGWAEAFF.

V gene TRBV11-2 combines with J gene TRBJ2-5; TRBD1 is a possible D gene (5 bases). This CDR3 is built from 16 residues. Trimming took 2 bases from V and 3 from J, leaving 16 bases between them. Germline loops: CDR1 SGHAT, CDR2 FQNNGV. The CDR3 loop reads CASSLTGPQGKETQYF. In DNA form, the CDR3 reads TGTGCCAGCAGCTTAACCGGACCTCAGGGAAAAGAGACCCAGTACTTC.

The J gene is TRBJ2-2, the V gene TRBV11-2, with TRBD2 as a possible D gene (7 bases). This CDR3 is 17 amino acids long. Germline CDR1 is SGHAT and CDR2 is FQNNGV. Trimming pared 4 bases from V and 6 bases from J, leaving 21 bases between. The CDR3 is CASSSRGRVQASGELFF. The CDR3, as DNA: TGTGCCAGCAGCTCGCGGGGGCGTGTTCAGGCCTCCGGGGAGCTGTTTTTT.

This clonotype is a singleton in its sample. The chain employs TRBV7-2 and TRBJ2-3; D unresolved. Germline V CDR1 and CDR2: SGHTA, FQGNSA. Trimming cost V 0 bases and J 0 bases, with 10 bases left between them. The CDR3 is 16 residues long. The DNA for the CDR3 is TGTGCCAGCAGCTTAGCCCCTAGACCTAGCACAGATACGCAGTATTTT. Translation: CASSLAPRPSTDTQYF.

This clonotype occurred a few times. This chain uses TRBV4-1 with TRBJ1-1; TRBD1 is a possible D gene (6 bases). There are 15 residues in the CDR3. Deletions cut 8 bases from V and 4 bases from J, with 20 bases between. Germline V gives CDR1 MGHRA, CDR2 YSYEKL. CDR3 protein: CASGGRGRSSTEAFF. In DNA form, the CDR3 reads TGCGCCAGCGGGGGGCGGGGGCGAAGCAGCACTGAAGCTTTCTTT.

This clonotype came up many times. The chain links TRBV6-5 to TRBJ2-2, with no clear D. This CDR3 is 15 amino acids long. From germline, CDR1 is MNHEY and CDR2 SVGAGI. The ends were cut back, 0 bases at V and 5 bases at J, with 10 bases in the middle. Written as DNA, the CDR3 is TGTGCCAGCAGTTACTCGGTTTTCGGGACCGGGGAGCTGTTTTTT. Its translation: CASSYSVFGTGELFF.

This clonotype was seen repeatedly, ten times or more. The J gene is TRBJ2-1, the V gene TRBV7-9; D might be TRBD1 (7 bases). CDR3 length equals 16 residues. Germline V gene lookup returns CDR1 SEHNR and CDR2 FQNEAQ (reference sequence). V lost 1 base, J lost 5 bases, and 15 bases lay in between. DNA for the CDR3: TGTGCCAGCAGCTTAGGTGCAGGGGGAGGCGACAATGAGCAGTTCTTC. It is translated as CASSLGAGGGDNEQFF. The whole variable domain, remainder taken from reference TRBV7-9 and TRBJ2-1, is DTGVSQNPRHKITKRGQNVTFRCDPISEHNRLYWYRQTLGQGPEFLTYFQNEAQLEKSRLLSDRFSAERPKGSFSTLEIQRTEQGDSAMYLCASSLGAGGGDNEQFFGPGTRLTVL.

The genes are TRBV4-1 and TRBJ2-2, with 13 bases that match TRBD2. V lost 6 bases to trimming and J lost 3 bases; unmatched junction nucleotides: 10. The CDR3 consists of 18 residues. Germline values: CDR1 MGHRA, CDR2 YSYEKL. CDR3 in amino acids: CASRIKFGTSGDTGELFF. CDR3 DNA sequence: TGCGCCAGCAGGATTAAGTTTGGGACTAGCGGGGACACCGGGGAGCTGTTTTTT.

The DNA of the CDR3 is TGTGCCAGCAGCTTAAGGGCGCAGCGTCCCAACACCGGGGAGCTGTTTTTT. This sequence encodes CASSLRAQRPNTGELFF. The chain is built from TRBV7-3 and TRBJ2-2; D unresolved. The CDR3 covers 17 residues. Between the trimmed V and J ends, which lost 1 base and 2 bases, there was a span of 14 bases. Germline CDR1 SGHTA, CDR2 FQGTGA.

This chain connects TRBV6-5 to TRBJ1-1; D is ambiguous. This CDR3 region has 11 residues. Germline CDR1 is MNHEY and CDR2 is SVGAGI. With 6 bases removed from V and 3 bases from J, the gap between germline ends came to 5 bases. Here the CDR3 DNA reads TGTGCCAGCAGGCGCGACACTGAAGCTTTCTTT. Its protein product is CASRRDTEAFF.

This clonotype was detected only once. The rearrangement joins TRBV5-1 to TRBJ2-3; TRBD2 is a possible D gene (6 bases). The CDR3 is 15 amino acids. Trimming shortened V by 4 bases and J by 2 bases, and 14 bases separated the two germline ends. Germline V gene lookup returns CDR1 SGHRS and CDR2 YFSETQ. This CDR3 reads CASSPSGTPTDTQYF. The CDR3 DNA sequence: TGCGCCAGCAGCCCCTCCGGGACTCCCACAGATACGCAGTATTTT.

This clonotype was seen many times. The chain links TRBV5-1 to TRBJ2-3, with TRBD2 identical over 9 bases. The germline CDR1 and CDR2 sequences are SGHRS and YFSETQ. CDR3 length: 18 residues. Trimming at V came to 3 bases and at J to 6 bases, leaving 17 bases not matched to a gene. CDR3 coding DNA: TGCGCCAGCAGCTCTGCCTTAGCGGGAGCGACCCTGGGGGATACGCAGTATTTT. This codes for CASSSALAGATLGDTQYF.

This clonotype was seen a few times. CDR3 amino acids: CASSWTSGRFRYYEQYF. The CDR3, as DNA: TGTGCCAGCAGTTGGACTAGCGGGAGGTTTCGCTACTACGAGCAGTACTTC. The chain uses TRBV6-5 and TRBJ2-7, with 14 bases identical to TRBD2. The junction had 8 bases not matched to a gene; V was cut back by 4 bases and J by 3 bases. CDR3 length: 17 residues. Germline CDR1 MNHEY, CDR2 SVGAGI.

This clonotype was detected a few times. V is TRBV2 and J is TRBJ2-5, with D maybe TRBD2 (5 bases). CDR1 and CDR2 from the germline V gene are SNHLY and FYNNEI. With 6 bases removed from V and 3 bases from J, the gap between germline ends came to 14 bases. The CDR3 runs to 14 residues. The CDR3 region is CASRAGILKETQYF. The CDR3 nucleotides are TGTGCCAGCAGAGCCGGGATCCTAAAAGAGACCCAGTACTTC.

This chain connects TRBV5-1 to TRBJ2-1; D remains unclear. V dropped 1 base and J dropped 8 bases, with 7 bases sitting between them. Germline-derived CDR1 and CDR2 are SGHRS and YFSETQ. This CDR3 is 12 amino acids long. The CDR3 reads CASSLQSDEQFF. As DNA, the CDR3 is TGCGCCAGCAGCTTGCAGTCGGATGAGCAGTTCTTC.

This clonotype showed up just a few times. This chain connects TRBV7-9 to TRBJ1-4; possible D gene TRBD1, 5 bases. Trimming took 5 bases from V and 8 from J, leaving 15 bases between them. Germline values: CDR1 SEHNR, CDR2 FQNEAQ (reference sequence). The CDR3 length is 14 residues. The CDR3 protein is CASSPGGGGEKLFF. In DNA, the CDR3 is TGTGCCAGCAGCCCAGGCGGGGGGGGAGAAAAACTGTTTTTT.

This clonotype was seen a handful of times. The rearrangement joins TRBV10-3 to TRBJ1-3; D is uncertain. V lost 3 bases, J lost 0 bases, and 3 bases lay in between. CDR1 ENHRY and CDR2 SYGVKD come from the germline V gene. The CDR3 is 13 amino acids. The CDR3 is CAISESSGNTIYF. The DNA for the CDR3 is TGTGCCATCAGTGAATCCTCTGGAAACACCATATATTTT.

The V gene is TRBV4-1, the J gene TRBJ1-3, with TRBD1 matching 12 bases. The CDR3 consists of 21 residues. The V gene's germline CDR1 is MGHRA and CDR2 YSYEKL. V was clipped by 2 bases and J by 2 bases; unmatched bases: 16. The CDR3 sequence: CASSQHLLRDRGLNTGNTIYF. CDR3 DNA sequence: TGCGCCAGCAGCCAACACCTACTCCGGGACAGGGGGCTCAATACTGGAAACACCATATATTTT.